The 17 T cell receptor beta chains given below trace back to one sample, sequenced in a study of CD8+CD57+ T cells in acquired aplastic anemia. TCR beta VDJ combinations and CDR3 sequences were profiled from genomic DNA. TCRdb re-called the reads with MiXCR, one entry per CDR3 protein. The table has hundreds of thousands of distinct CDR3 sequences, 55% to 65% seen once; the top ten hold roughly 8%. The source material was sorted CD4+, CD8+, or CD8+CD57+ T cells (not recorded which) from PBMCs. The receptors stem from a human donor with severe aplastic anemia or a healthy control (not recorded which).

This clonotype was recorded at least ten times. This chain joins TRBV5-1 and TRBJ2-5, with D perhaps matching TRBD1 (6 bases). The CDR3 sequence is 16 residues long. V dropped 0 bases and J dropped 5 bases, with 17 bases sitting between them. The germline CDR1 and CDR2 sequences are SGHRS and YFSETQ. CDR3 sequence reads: CASSLDALGALETQYF. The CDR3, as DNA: TGCGCCAGCAGCTTGGACGCCCTGGGGGCCTTGGAGACCCAGTACTTC.

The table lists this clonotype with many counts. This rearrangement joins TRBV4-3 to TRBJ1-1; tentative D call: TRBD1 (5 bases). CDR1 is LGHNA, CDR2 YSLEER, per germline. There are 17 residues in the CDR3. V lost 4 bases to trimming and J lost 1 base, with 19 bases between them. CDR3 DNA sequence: TGCGCCAGCAGCCCTAAGGCACAGGCCACATGGAACACTGAAGCTTTCTTT. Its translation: CASSPKAQATWNTEAFF.

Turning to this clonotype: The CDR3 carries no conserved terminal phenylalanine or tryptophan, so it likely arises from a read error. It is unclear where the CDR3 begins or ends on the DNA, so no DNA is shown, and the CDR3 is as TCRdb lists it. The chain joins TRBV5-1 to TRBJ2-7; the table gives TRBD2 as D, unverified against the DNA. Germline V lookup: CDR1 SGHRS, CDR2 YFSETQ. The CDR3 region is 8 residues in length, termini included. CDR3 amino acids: CASSLLAG.

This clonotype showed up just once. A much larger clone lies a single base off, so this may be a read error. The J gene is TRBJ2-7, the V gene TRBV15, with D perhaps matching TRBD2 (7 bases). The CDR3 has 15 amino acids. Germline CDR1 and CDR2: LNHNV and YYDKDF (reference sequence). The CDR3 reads CATSGDGGGGYEQCF. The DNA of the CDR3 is TGTGCCACCAGCGGAGATGGAGGGGGGGGGTACGAGCAGTGCTTC.

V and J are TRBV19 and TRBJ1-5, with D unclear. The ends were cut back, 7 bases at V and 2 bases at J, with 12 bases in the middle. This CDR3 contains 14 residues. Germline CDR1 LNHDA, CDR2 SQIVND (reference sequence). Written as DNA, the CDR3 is TGTGCCAGTACACCGCCTGGGGGCAATCAGCCCCAGCATTTT. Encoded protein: CASTPPGGNQPQHF.

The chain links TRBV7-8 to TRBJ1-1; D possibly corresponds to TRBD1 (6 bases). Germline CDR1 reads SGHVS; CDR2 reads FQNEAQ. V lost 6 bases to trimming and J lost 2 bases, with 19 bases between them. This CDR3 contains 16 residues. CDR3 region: CASSVRRQGQNTEAFF. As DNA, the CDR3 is TGTGCCAGCAGTGTAAGAAGGCAGGGACAAAACACTGAAGCTTTCTTT.

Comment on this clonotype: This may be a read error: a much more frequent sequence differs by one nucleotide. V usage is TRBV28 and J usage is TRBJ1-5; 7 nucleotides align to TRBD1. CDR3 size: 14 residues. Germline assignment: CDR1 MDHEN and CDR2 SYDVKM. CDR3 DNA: TGTGCCAGCAGTTTATGGACAGGGCCTCAGCCCCGGCATTTT. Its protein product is CASSLWTGPQPRHF.

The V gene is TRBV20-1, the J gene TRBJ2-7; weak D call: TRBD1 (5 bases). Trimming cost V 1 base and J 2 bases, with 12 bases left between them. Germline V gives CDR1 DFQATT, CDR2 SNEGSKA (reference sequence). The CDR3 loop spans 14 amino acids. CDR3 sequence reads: CSARVPQATYEQYF. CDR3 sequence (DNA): TGCAGTGCTAGAGTACCACAGGCTACCTACGAGCAGTACTTC.

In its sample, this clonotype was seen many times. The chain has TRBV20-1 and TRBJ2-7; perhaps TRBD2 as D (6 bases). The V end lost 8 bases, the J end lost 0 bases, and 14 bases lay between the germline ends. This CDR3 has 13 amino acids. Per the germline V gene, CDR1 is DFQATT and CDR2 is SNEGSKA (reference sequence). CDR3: CSSARGSSYEQYF. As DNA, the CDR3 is TGCAGTTCTGCACGGGGGAGCTCCTACGAGCAGTACTTC.

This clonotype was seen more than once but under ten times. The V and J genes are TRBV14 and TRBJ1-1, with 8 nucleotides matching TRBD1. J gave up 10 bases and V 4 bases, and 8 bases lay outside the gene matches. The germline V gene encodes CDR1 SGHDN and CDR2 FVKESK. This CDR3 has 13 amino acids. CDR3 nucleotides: TGTGCCAGCAGCCCTGGACAGGGAAGGGGAGCTTTCTTT. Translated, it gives CASSPGQGRGAFF.

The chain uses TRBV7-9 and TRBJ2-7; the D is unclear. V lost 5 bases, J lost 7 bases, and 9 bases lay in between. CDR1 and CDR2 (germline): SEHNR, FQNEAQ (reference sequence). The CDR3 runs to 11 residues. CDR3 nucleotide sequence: TGTGCCAGCAGCGCACTCGGGGAGCAGTACTTC. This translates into CASSALGEQYF.

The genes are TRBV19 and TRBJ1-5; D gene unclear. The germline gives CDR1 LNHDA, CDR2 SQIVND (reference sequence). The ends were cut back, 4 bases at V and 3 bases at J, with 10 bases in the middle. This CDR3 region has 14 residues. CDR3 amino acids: CASSSPVDNQPQHF. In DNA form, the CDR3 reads TGTGCCAGTAGTAGCCCCGTGGACAATCAGCCCCAGCATTTT.

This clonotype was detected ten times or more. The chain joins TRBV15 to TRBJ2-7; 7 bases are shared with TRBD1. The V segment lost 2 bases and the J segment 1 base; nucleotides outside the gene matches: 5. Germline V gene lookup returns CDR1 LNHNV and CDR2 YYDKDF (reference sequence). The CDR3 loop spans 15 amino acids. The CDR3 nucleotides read TGTGCCACCAGCAGAATAGGGACAGTTTCCTACGAGCAGTACTTC. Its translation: CATSRIGTVSYEQYF.

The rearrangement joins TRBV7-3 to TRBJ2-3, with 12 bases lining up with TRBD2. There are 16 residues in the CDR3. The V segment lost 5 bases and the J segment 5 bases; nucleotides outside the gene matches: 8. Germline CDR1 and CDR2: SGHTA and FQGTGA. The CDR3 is CASSVPPGLAGDTQYF. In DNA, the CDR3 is TGTGCCAGCAGCGTTCCTCCGGGACTAGCGGGAGATACGCAGTATTTT.

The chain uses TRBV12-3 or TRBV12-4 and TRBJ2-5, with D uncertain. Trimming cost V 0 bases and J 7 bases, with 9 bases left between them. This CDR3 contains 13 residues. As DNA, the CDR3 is TGTGCCAGCAGTTTAGCAAGTACGGGGACCCAGTACTTC. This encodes CASSLASTGTQYF.

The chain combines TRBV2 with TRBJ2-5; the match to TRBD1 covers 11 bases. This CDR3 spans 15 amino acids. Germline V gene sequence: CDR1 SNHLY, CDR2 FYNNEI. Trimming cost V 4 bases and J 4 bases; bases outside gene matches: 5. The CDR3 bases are TGTGCCAGCAGTGTTGCCGGGACAGGGGGAGAGACCCAGTACTTC. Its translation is CASSVAGTGGETQYF.

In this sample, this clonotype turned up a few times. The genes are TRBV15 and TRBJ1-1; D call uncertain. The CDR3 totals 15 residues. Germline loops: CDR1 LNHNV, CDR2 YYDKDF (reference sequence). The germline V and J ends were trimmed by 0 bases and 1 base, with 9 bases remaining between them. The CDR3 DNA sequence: TGTGCCACCAGCAGAGATCTTCGGGGGAACACTGAAGCTTTCTTT. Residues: CATSRDLRGNTEAFF.